These 2 T cell receptor beta chains share one sample of origin, sequenced in a study of blood T cell repertoires in COVID-19. TCRdb's table, derived via immunoSEQ multiplex PCR, lists solely in-frame clones and lacks some. In the table there are approximately 90,000 clones, roughly 80% of which are singletons. The specimen sequenced was peripheral blood. The source of these receptors is a man in his 60s with acute or convalescent COVID-19.

There are a few counts of this clone. This chain joins TRBV10-3 and TRBJ2-7, with D maybe TRBD2 (5 bases). The length of the CDR3 is 12 residues. Between the trimmed V and J ends, which lost 9 bases and 1 base, there was a span of 10 bases. Germline V gives CDR1 ENHRY, CDR2 SYGVKD. This CDR3 reads CAIASRSYEQYF. CDR3 in DNA: TGTGCCATTGCTAGCAGATCCTACGAGCAGTACTTC.

J is TRBJ1-5 and V is TRBV12-5; D possibly corresponds to TRBD1 (5 bases). The germline CDR1 and CDR2 sequences are LGHNT and FRNRAP. The CDR3 contains 13 residues. V lost 6 bases to trimming and J lost 4 bases, with 10 bases between them. This CDR3 is CASGQGPNQPQHF. The CDR3, as DNA: TGTGCTAGTGGCCAGGGCCCTAATCAGCCCCAGCATTTT.